This TCR beta chain was captured by sequencing in a study of early T cells in non-severe SARS-CoV-2 infection listed by TCRdb under 2021. About the investigation overall: TCR sequencing used bulk RNA from unsorted whole blood, so alpha and beta chains could not be paired. The paper's findings and limits, for the study overall: VDJdb matching was skewed toward anti-spike CD8 responses, so virus-specific expansions were likely underestimated and private and CD4 specificities were missed.

This was a case-control study nested in a cohort of healthcare workers in London, UK, who had nasopharyngeal swab PCR tests and blood samples taken every week. Healthcare workers were recruited during the week of the UK lockdown, between 23 and 31 March 2020, and followed weekly for up to roughly 15 weeks. This clonotype has more than one count but fewer than ten. No antigen is known for it. No clone much larger than this one lies a single base away; base qualities are absent. Its CDR3 holds 13 amino acids, cysteine through phenylalanine. The CDR3 DNA has 39 bases and is translated from base 1. Deletion took 4 bases off V and 0 bases off J, with a span of 4 bases between the germline ends. The germline V gene sets CDR1 to MDHEN and CDR2 to SYDVKM. The library was generated by 5' RACE. The instrument was a NextSeq 500. In the TCR library protocol, unique molecular identifiers were attached to individual cDNA molecules to correct for PCR bias and sequencing error. Both TCR alpha and beta chains were sequenced, and tight co-correlation was observed between alpha and beta sequence abundances in each sample. Regarding the original processing steps: Decombinator V4 was used to annotate TCR sequences for V gene, J gene and CDR3. TCRs were defined as expanded if a significant change between any two time points was detected under a Poisson model with p below 0.0001. TCR abundances were normalised to the total number of TCRs sequenced in each sample and reported as counts per million. MAIT TCRs were defined by TRAV1-2 paired with TRAJ12, TRAJ20 or TRAJ33, and iNKT TCRs by TRAV10 paired with TRAJ18. A search of VDJdb, accessed on 1 November 2021, was run for TCRs annotated to CMV, EBV and SARS-CoV-2, with TCRs annotated for multiple antigens excluded. TCRdb redid the processing of the public reads, applying fastp at Q25 and MiXCR, and retained in-frame beta chains. Every CDR3 protein is listed once, alongside the most common genes and DNA of its rows. TCRdb, not the original authors, processed these V and J calls. Here the sample has 45,000 to 55,000 distinct CDR3 sequences; approximately 9.8% occur a single time. The ten largest account for roughly 8.3% of the sample.

The specimen was whole blood. The V and J segments used are TRBV28 and TRBJ1-5; no D gene call is confident. The receptor was isolated from an adult who was a healthcare worker with PCR-confirmed SARS-CoV-2 infection or an uninfected control (not recorded which). In nucleotide form, the sequence is TGTGCCAGCAGTTGGTATAGCAATCAGCCCCAGCATTTT. Its coded protein is CASSWYSNQPQHF.